This T cell receptor beta chain was sequenced during a study of T cell changes during pregnancy in multiple sclerosis. Germline CDR1 is MNHEY and CDR2 is SVGAGI. V lost 0 bases, J lost 8 bases, and 8 bases stayed unmatched. The CDR3 has 16 residues. Sequencing was performed with immunoSEQ multiplex PCR; in TCRdb, only in-frame clones are kept and a portion is missing. The table has approximately 70,000 clones, over 85% seen once. The chain combines TRBV6-5 with TRBJ1-2; 11 positions agree with TRBD1. The sequence came from a female donor with multiple sclerosis, enrolled in a pregnancy study. This sample comprised CD4+ T cells from peripheral blood mononuclear cells, obtained after pregnancy. CDR3 DNA: TGTGCCAGCAGTTACTCCCTTACGGGACAGGGGGAAGGCTACACCTTC. Protein product: CASSYSLTGQGEGYTF.